This TCR beta chain was profiled in a study of cytomegalovirus exposure and HLA in healthy donors. A note on this clone: Its antigen is undetermined.

The V end was cut by 10 bases, the J end by 7 bases, with 11 bases between. CDR3 length equals 11 residues. Per the germline V gene, CDR1 is MDHEN and CDR2 is SYDVKM. PCR amplification relied on 60 Vbeta primers (plus 13 Jbeta primers). The table came from immunoSEQ multiplex PCR; TCRdb's copy has only in-frame clones and leaves some out. The profile covers over 65,000 clones, with approximately 71% appearing a single time and approximately 2.1% taken by the ten largest. Study-wide results and caveats: Beyond CMV serostatus, there was no information to go on about immune exposure. In vitro data verified three CMV-associated chains as specific for CMV antigens.

Sequencing was performed on PBMCs. The chain couples TRBV28 to TRBJ1-3; D unclear. This TCR derives from a man in his forties or fifties in good health and CMV-seronegative. CDR3 bases: TGTGCCACCTTAAACTTGAACACCATATATTTT. Protein: CATLNLNTIYF.